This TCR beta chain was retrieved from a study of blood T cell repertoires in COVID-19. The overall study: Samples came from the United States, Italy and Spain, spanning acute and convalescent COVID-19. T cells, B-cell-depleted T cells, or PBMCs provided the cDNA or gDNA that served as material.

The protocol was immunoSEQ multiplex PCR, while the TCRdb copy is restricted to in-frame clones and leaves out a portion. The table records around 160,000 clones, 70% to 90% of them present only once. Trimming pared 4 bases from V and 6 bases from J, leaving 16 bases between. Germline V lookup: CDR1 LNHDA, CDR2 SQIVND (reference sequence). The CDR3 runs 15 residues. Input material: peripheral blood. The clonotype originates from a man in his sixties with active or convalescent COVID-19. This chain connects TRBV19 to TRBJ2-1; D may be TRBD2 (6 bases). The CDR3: CASSTDTGGINEQFF. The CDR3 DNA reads TGTGCCAGTAGTACCGATACAGGAGGGATCAATGAGCAGTTCTTC.